The entry that follows covers one T cell receptor (beta chain) sequence. There are 14 residues in the CDR3. Germline CDR1 is LNHDA and CDR2 is SQIVND (reference sequence). Unmatched junction bases numbered 4, after V lost 6 bases and J lost 1 base. The data are from a study of cytomegalovirus exposure and HLA in healthy donors. The PCR ran on 60 Vbeta and 13 Jbeta primers. The data were produced by immunoSEQ multiplex PCR, yet TCRdb's version contains in-frame clones alone and is incomplete. The table has about 160,000 clones, roughly 80% seen once. The chain carries TRBV19 and TRBJ2-5; 8 nucleotides agree with TRBD1. The material sequenced was PBMCs. This clonotype was obtained from a woman under 30 in good health and CMV-seronegative. The CDR3 sequence is CASSLDRGQETQYF. The CDR3 bases are TGTGCCAGTAGCCTAGACAGGGGCCAAGAGACCCAGTACTTC.